These 20 T cell receptor beta chains were sequenced from one sample in a study of T cells expressing NK-cell markers. TCRdb reanalyzed the 5' RACE reads and collapses them to one entry per CDR3 protein, without DNA. The sample totals about 400,000 distinct CDR3 sequences. The material sequenced was blood T cells: a sorted CD56 or NKG2C T cell subset, CD4+ or CD8+ T cells, or bulk PBMC T cells (not recorded which). These receptors came from a woman in her 50s in good health.

The genes are TRBV6-1 and TRBJ2-6; lacking DNA, the TRBD1 call made by TCRdb goes unchecked. The CDR3 spans 15 residues. The germline V gene has CDR1 MNHNS and CDR2 SASEGT. CDR3 region: CASSTGSSGANVLTF.

The chain links TRBV24-1 to TRBJ2-2; the D call from TCRdb, TRBD1, cannot be confirmed without DNA. The CDR3 length is 16 residues. CDR1 is KGHDR, CDR2 SFDVKD, per germline. Here the CDR3 reads CATSRPGQGQSGELFF.

The chain recombines TRBV29-1 with TRBJ1-1; TCRdb names TRBD1, which stays unverified in the absence of DNA. CDR1 SQVTM and CDR2 ANQGSEA come from the germline V gene. The CDR3 runs 13 residues. CDR3 sequence reads: CSVPGTTNTEAFF.

CDR3: CATSRDRGTGYTF. The rearrangement joins TRBV15 to TRBJ1-2; without DNA, the TCRdb call of TRBD1 cannot be checked. The CDR3 totals 13 residues. CDR1 and CDR2 (germline): LNHNV, YYDKDF (reference sequence).

The V and J genes are TRBV24-1 and TRBJ2-7; TCRdb selects TRBD1, and the lack of DNA leaves this call unchecked. CDR3 length: 13 amino acids. Germline V gene data show CDR1 as KGHDR and CDR2 as SFDVKD. The CDR3 loop reads CATGTGKSYEQYF.

The chain uses TRBV7-9 and TRBJ1-3; TCRdb outputs TRBD1, but without DNA this stays unchecked. The CDR3 has 14 residues. CDR1 is SEHNR and CDR2 is FQNEAQ in the germline V gene (reference sequence). The CDR3 sequence is CASSLGQRGNTIYF.

V usage is TRBV5-1 and J usage is TRBJ2-2; no DNA is available, so the TRBD1 call from TCRdb remains unchecked. The CDR3 loop spans 15 amino acids. Germline V gives CDR1 SGHRS, CDR2 YFSETQ. The CDR3 loop is CASTLAGGEAGELFF. Filled out from reference TRBV5-1 and TRBJ2-2, the complete variable domain reads KAGVTQTPRYLIKTRGQQVTLSCSPISGHRSVSWYQQTPGQGLQFLFEYFSETQRNKGNFPGRFSGRQFSNSRSEMNVSTLELGDSALYLCASTLAGGEAGELFFGEGSRLTVL.

The rearrangement uses TRBV4-1 and TRBJ2-1; TCRdb picks TRBD1, but there is no DNA to check that call. The CDR3 has 18 residues. From germline, CDR1 is MGHRA and CDR2 YSYEKL. The CDR3 is CASSQDRKGRGTSNEQFF.

The chain is built from TRBV29-1 and TRBJ2-1; checking the TCRdb D call of TRBD2 is not possible without DNA. CDR1 SQVTM and CDR2 ANQGSEA come from the germline V gene. The CDR3 is made up of 17 amino acids. The CDR3 protein is CSVPSRLSGRAMSEQFF.

The chain combines TRBV14 with TRBJ1-2; the TCRdb call, TRBD1, lacks DNA for checking. This CDR3 is built from 15 residues. CDR1 is SGHDN and CDR2 is FVKESK in the germline V gene. CDR3 loop: CASSQVGARWYGYTF.

V gene TRBV4-1 combines with J gene TRBJ2-1; no DNA is available, so the TRBD2 call from TCRdb remains unchecked. This CDR3 is built from 16 residues. Germline CDR1 and CDR2: MGHRA and YSYEKL. The CDR3 is CASSQDASGRSNEQFF.

The V and J genes are TRBV20-1 and TRBJ2-5; absent DNA, TCRdb's TRBD2 call cannot be checked. CDR3 length equals 15 residues. Germline-derived CDR1 and CDR2 are DFQATT and SNEGSKA (reference sequence). CDR3 in amino acids: CSASPLSGNFETQYF.

This rearrangement joins TRBV3-1 to TRBJ2-2; the TCRdb call, TRBD2, lacks DNA for checking. Germline V gene data show CDR1 as LGHDT and CDR2 as YNNKEL (reference sequence). The CDR3 runs 18 residues. The CDR3: CASSQEGLAGSGTGELFF.

This chain links TRBV13 with TRBJ2-1. CDR3 length equals 16 residues. Germline V gene sequence: CDR1 PRHDT, CDR2 FYEKMQ (reference sequence). CDR3 in amino acids: CASSVAGGDEYNEQFF. Full variable domain (remainder filled in from reference TRBV13 and TRBJ2-1): AAGVIQSPRHLIKEKRETATLKCYPIPRHDTVYWYQQGPGQDPQFLISFYEKMQSDKGSIPDRFSAQQFSDYHSELNMSSLELGDSALYFCASSVAGGDEYNEQFFGPGTRLTVL.

V usage is TRBV7-6 and J usage is TRBJ1-1; TCRdb's D call of TRBD1 is untestable without DNA. CDR3 length: 17 residues. Germline V gene data show CDR1 as SGHVS and CDR2 as FNYEAQ. CDR3 amino acids: CASSLAWGRQKNTEAFF.

The chain employs TRBV27 and TRBJ2-1; without DNA, the TCRdb call of TRBD2 cannot be checked. The CDR3 extends over 15 amino acids. The germline gives CDR1 MNHEY, CDR2 SMNVEV (reference sequence). The CDR3 sequence: CASSLSVGVGNEQFF.

The chain recombines TRBV20-1 with TRBJ2-1; TCRdb gives TRBD1 as the D gene, but with no DNA this cannot be confirmed. This CDR3 has 13 amino acids. CDR1 and CDR2 (germline): DFQATT, SNEGSKA (reference sequence). CDR3: CSAPGQGYNEQFF.

The chain employs TRBV24-1 and TRBJ2-1; TCRdb names TRBD2, which stays unverified in the absence of DNA. CDR3 length: 14 residues. Germline values: CDR1 KGHDR, CDR2 SFDVKD. CDR3 in amino acids: CATSDVPEGVEQFF.

The rearrangement joins TRBV24-1 to TRBJ2-2; TCRdb reports TRBD1, a call that lacks DNA to check it against. Germline loops: CDR1 KGHDR, CDR2 SFDVKD. The CDR3 totals 18 residues. CDR3 in amino acids: CATSEPPGGQRNTGELFF.

The gene calls are TRBV15 and TRBJ2-1; the D call of TRBD2 rests on TCRdb alone, since no DNA is present to check it. There are 15 residues in the CDR3. In germline, CDR1 is LNHNV, CDR2 YYDKDF (reference sequence). CDR3 in amino acids: CATSTHQREYNEQFF.